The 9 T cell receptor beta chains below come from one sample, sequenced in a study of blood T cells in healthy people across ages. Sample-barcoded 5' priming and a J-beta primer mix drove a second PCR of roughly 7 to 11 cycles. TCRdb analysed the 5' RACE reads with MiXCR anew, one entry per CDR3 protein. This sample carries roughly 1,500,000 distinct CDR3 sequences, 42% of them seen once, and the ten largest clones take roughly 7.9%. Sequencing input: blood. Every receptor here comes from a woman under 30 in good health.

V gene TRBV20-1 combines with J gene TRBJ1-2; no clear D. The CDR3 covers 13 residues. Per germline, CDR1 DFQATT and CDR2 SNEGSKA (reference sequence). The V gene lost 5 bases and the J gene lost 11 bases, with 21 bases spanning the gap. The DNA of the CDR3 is TGCAGTGCTCCTGGCGCAGGAGCTACTACTTACACCTTC. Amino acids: CSAPGAGATTYTF.

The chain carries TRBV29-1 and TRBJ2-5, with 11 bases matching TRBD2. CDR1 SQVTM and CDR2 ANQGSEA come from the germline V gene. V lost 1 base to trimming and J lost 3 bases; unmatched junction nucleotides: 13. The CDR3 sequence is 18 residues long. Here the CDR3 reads CSVEGLAGGRRDKETQYF. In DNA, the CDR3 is TGCAGCGTTGAAGGGCTAGCGGGAGGCAGGAGGGATAAAGAGACCCAGTACTTC.

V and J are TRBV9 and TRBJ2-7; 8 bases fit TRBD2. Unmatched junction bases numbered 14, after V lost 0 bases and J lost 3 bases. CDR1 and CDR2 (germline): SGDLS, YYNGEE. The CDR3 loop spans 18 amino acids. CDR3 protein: CASSVAASGSTASYEQYF. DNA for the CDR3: TGTGCCAGCAGCGTAGCGGCTAGCGGGTCGACTGCTAGCTACGAGCAGTACTTC. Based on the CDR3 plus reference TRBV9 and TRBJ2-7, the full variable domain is DSGVTQTPKHLITATGQRVTLRCSPRSGDLSVYWYQQSLDQGLQFLIQYYNGEERAKGNILERFSAQQFPDLHSELNLSSLELGDSALYFCASSVAASGSTASYEQYFGPGTRLTVT.

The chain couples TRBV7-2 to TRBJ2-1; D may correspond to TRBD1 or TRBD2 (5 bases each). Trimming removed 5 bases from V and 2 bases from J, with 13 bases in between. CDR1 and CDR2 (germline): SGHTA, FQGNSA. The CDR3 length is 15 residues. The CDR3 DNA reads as TGTGCCAGCAGCGCCGCTCGGGGCCCCTACAATGAGCAGTTCTTC. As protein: CASSAARGPYNEQFF.

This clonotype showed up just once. The CDR3 loop is CASSLGWGGYNEQFF. The CDR3 nucleotides read TGTGCCAGCAGCTTAGGGTGGGGGGGGTACAATGAGCAGTTCTTC. This chain uses TRBV11-2 with TRBJ2-1, with 7 bases lining up with TRBD2. Germline CDR1 and CDR2: SGHAT and FQNNGV. The CDR3 is made up of 15 amino acids. Unmatched junction bases numbered 4, after V lost 1 base and J lost 4 bases.

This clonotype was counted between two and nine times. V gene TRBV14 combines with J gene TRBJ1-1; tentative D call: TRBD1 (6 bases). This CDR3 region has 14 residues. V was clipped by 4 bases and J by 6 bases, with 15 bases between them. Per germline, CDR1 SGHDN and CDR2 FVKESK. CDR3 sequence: CASSPLGAFPEAFF. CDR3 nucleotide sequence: TGTGCCAGCAGCCCGTTGGGGGCTTTCCCTGAAGCTTTCTTT.

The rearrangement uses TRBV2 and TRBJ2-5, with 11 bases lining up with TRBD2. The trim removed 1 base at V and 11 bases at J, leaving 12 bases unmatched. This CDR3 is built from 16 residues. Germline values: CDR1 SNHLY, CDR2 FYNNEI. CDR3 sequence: CASSEGPTSGVWEQYF. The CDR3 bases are TGTGCCAGCAGTGAAGGCCCGACTAGCGGGGTCTGGGAGCAGTACTTC.

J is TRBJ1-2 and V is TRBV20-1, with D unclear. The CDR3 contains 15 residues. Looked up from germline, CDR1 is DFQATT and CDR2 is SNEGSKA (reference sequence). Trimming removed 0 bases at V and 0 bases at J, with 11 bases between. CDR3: CSARDNSLSNYGYTF. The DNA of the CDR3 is TGCAGTGCTAGAGACAACAGCCTTTCTAACTATGGCTACACCTTC.

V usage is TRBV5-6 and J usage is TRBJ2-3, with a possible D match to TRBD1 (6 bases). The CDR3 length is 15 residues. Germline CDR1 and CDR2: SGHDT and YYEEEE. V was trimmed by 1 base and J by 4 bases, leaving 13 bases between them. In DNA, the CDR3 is TGTGCCAGCAGCTTGAAGCAGGGGTTGGCAGATACGCAGTATTTT. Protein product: CASSLKQGLADTQYF. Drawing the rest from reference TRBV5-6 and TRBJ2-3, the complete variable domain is DAGVTQSPTHLIKTRGQQVTLRCSPKSGHDTVSWYQQALGQGPQFIFQYYEEEERQRGNFPDRFSGHQFPNYSSELNVNALLLGDSALYLCASSLKQGLADTQYFGPGTRLTVL.